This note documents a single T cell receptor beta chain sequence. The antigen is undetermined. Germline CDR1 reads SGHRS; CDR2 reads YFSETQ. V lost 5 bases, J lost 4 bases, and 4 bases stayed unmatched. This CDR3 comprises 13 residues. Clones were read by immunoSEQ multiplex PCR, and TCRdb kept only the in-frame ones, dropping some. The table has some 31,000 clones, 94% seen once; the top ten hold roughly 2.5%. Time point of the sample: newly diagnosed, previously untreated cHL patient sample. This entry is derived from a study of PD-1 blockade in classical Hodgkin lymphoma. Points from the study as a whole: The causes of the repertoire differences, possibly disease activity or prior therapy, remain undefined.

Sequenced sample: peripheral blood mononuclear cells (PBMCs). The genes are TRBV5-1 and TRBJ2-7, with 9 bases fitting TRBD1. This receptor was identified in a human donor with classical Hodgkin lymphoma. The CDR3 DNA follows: TGCGCCAGCAGAGGACAGGGGACGTACGAGCAGTACTTC. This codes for CASRGQGTYEQYF.